The 30 T cell receptor beta chains presented below share a single source sample, sequenced in a study of PD-L1 blockade in urothelial cancer (dated by TCRdb to 2016 to 2017). The protocol used for the library was the immunoSEQ multiplex PCR assay. The immuneACCESS repertoire file appears here via TCRdb, limited to in-frame rearrangements. These files lack a portion of the clones; in checked studies, under half of the deficit traces to unresolved V genes, and the cause of the others is not known. The sample records some 84,000 clones, about nine tenths of which are singletons. Roughly 6.1% of the sample goes to the ten largest clones. The sample in question was PBMCs, obtained around atezolizumab (anti-PD-L1) treatment. Every receptor here comes from a woman between 65 and 79 years old with urothelial cancer.

This sequence joins TRBV28 and TRBJ1-5, with 8 positions matching TRBD1. The CDR3 runs 16 residues. Germline V gene data show CDR1 as MDHEN and CDR2 as SYDVKM. J lost 1 base, V lost 6 bases, and 8 bases had no gene match. CDR3 DNA: TGTGCCAGCAGACCCATTGACAGGGGAAGCAATCAGCCCCAGCATTTT. Residues: CASRPIDRGSNQPQHF.

The CDR3 spells CASSLGRGGEQYF. The CDR3 nucleotides read TGTGCCAGCAGCTTAGGCAGGGGTGGCGAGCAGTACTTC. V usage is TRBV11-2 and J usage is TRBJ2-7, with a weak D call TRBD1 (6 bases). The CDR3 totals 13 residues. Germline V gene lookup returns CDR1 SGHAT and CDR2 FQNNGV. V was shortened by 1 base and J by 6 bases, with 10 bases between the two germline ends.

The chain recombines TRBV7-2 with TRBJ1-2, with D possibly TRBD1 on 6 matching bases. The CDR3 totals 13 residues. CDR1 and CDR2 from the germline V gene are SGHTA and FQGNSA. Trimming took off 2 bases at V and 7 bases at J, with 11 bases between the two ends. DNA for the CDR3: TGTGCCAGCAGCTTAACAGGGTACCCTGGCTACACCTTC. Protein product: CASSLTGYPGYTF.

The CDR3 sequence is CASSLEQGTYNSPLHF. The CDR3 DNA reads TGTGCCAGCAGCTTGGAACAGGGAACCTATAATTCACCCCTCCACTTT. The J gene is TRBJ1-6, the V gene TRBV5-5, with D tentatively TRBD1 (6 bases). Germline V lookup: CDR1 SGHKS, CDR2 YYEKEE (reference sequence). The CDR3 extends over 16 amino acids. Trimming stripped 0 bases from V and 2 bases from J, with 9 bases between.

The chain couples TRBV19 to TRBJ1-5, with TRBD1 matching over 10 bases. The germline gives CDR1 LNHDA, CDR2 SQIVND (reference sequence). Trimming at V came to 7 bases and at J to 6 bases, leaving 9 bases not matched to a gene. The CDR3 runs 15 residues. The DNA of the CDR3 is TGTGCCAGTACTCCGACAGGGGGCTCGGGTCAGCCCCAGCATTTT. It yields the protein CASTPTGGSGQPQHF.

The genes are TRBV6-5 and TRBJ2-7, with a tentative D call TRBD1 (7 bases). The CDR3 is 16 amino acids. V was shortened by 0 bases and J by 2 bases, with 14 bases between the two germline ends. CDR1 and CDR2 from the germline V gene are MNHEY and SVGAGI. The CDR3 is CASSYSRTGGAYEQYF. CDR3 DNA: TGTGCCAGCAGTTACTCGAGGACAGGAGGGGCCTACGAGCAGTACTTC.

This chain connects TRBV4-3 to TRBJ2-3; 11 positions agree with TRBD1. The CDR3 covers 15 residues. The V gene end was trimmed by 5 bases and the J gene end by 3 bases; junction bases not matched to a gene: 4. The germline V gene encodes CDR1 LGHNA and CDR2 YSLEER. The CDR3 coding sequence is TGCGCCAGCAGCTCGTGGGACAGGGGGACAGATACGCAGTATTTT. Amino acids: CASSSWDRGTDTQYF.

This clone came up once. The chain couples TRBV5-6 to TRBJ2-3; possible D gene TRBD2, 6 bases. Trimming pared 3 bases from V and 6 bases from J, leaving 23 bases between. From germline, CDR1 is SGHDT and CDR2 YYEEEE. CDR3 length equals 17 residues. As DNA, the CDR3 is TGTGCCAGCAGCTGGAATTACGACAATGCGGGACTGGATACGCAGTATTTT. It codes for CASSWNYDNAGLDTQYF.

The V gene is TRBV5-4, the J gene TRBJ2-3, with a possible D match to TRBD2 (5 bases). Germline V CDR1 and CDR2: SGHNT, YYREEE (reference sequence). This CDR3 comprises 15 residues. V lost 0 bases and J 2 bases, leaving 10 bases between the germline ends. CDR3 bases: TGTGCCAGCAGCTTGGGACCGGGATTCACAGATACGCAGTATTTT. This encodes CASSLGPGFTDTQYF.

The rearrangement joins TRBV5-8 to TRBJ2-5; the D gene is possibly TRBD2 (6 bases). Per germline, CDR1 SGHTS and CDR2 YDEGEE. V was clipped by 0 bases and J by 5 bases, with 17 bases between them. The CDR3 spans 16 residues. This CDR3 reads CASSLAGRGSAETQYF. Written as DNA, the CDR3 is TGTGCCAGCAGCTTGGCCGGGCGGGGATCGGCGGAGACCCAGTACTTC.

This clone was detected only once. The chain couples TRBV18 to TRBJ1-6; TRBD1 might be the D (5 bases). Germline lookup yields CDR1 KGHSH and CDR2 LQKENI. This CDR3 is built from 17 residues. Trimming took 6 bases from V and 0 from J, leaving 15 bases between them. The CDR3 protein is CASSPRQLSSYNSPLHF. CDR3 nucleotides: TGTGCCAGCTCCCCTAGACAGCTGAGCTCCTATAATTCACCCCTCCACTTT.

V usage is TRBV7-9 and J usage is TRBJ1-2; tentatively, D is TRBD1 (6 bases). Germline loops: CDR1 SEHNR, CDR2 FQNEAQ (reference sequence). The germline V and J ends were trimmed by 0 bases and 2 bases, with 7 bases remaining between them. CDR3 length: 14 residues. The CDR3 nucleotides are TGTGCCAGCAGCTTAGCACAGGGCAACTATGGCTACACCTTC. Translating it yields CASSLAQGNYGYTF.

This chain links TRBV30 with TRBJ1-1; D gene unclear. V was cut by 6 bases and J by 0 bases, with 11 bases left in between. This CDR3 has 13 residues. Germline CDR1 and CDR2: GTSNPN and SVGIG (reference sequence). This chain's CDR3 is CACKIQMNTEAFF. The DNA of the CDR3 is TGTGCCTGCAAAATACAGATGAACACTGAAGCTTTCTTT.

This chain joins TRBV9 and TRBJ1-1; TRBD1 is a possible D gene (6 bases). The CDR3 loop spans 13 amino acids. Between the trimmed V and J ends, which lost 3 bases and 1 base, there was a span of 7 bases. The germline V gene encodes CDR1 SGDLS and CDR2 YYNGEE. The CDR3 loop is CASSAQGNTEAFF. CDR3 nucleotide sequence: TGTGCCAGCAGCGCACAGGGGAACACTGAAGCTTTCTTT.

The gene calls are TRBV7-2 and TRBJ1-2; weak D call: TRBD1 (5 bases). The CDR3 sequence is 15 residues long. Deletions cut 11 bases from V and 0 bases from J, with 19 bases between. Germline-derived CDR1 and CDR2 are SGHTA and FQGNSA. The CDR3, as DNA: TGTGCCGCGACCAAACGCAGGGAATCTAACTATGGCTACACCTTC. Amino acid sequence: CAATKRRESNYGYTF. Combining the CDR3 with reference TRBV7-2 and TRBJ1-2 gives the whole variable domain GAGVSQSPSNKVTEKGKDVELRCDPISGHTALYWYRQSLGQGLEFLIYFQGNSAPDKSGLPSDRFSAERTGGSVSTLTIQRTQQEDSAVYLCAATKRRESNYGYTFGSGTRLTVV.

This rearrangement joins TRBV7-9 to TRBJ2-5; the D is unclear. Trimming removed 0 bases at V and 2 bases at J, with 13 bases between. This CDR3 comprises 16 residues. Germline assignment: CDR1 SEHNR and CDR2 FQNEAQ (reference sequence). The CDR3: CASSLAYNLVQETQYF. The CDR3 DNA is TGTGCCAGCAGCTTAGCTTACAACCTCGTACAAGAGACCCAGTACTTC.

The chain links TRBV2 to TRBJ2-7; the D gene is possibly TRBD2 (6 bases). Trimming took 4 bases from V and 2 from J, leaving 9 bases between them. Germline V gives CDR1 SNHLY, CDR2 FYNNEI. CDR3 length: 13 amino acids. The DNA of the CDR3 is TGTGCCAGCAGTGGGACTACCCCCTACGAGCAGTACTTC. The encoded protein is CASSGTTPYEQYF.

This chain connects TRBV4-1 to TRBJ1-5; D gene uncertain. Per germline, CDR1 MGHRA and CDR2 YSYEKL. V gave up 1 base and J gave up 0 bases, with 10 bases separating them. The length of the CDR3 is 16 residues. The CDR3 nucleotides are TGCGCCAGCAGCCAAGTAACACAAAGTAGCAATCAGCCCCAGCATTTT. Translating gives CASSQVTQSSNQPQHF.

The V call is TRBV7-2, the J call TRBJ1-2; D unresolved. This CDR3 region has 13 residues. V lost 3 bases, J lost 3 bases, and 8 bases lay in between. In germline, CDR1 is SGHTA, CDR2 FQGNSA. The CDR3 DNA follows: TGTGCCAGCAGCTTGGGCCCTGACTATGGCTACACCTTC. This translates into CASSLGPDYGYTF.

This sequence joins TRBV5-6 and TRBJ2-7, with D possibly TRBD2 on 6 matching bases. In germline, CDR1 is SGHDT, CDR2 YYEEEE. CDR3 length: 14 residues. V was trimmed by 0 bases and J by 7 bases, leaving 14 bases between them. The CDR3 sequence is CASSLDWTGGEQYF. For the CDR3, the DNA is TGTGCCAGCAGCTTGGATTGGACCGGAGGGGAGCAGTACTTC.

The chain employs TRBV30 and TRBJ1-3; D uncertain. This CDR3 is 15 amino acids long. V was shortened by 5 bases and J by 0 bases, with 14 bases between the two germline ends. Germline CDR1 reads GTSNPN; CDR2 reads SVGIG (reference sequence). This CDR3 is CAWGPIGTSGNTIYF. The CDR3 bases are TGTGCCTGGGGTCCGATTGGCACCTCTGGAAACACCATATATTTT.

V is TRBV2 and J is TRBJ2-7; D perhaps matches TRBD2 (5 bases). Germline V gene data show CDR1 as SNHLY and CDR2 as FYNNEI. The germline V and J ends were trimmed by 4 bases and 2 bases, with 12 bases remaining between them. CDR3 length: 14 residues. This chain's CDR3 is CASSGDAGAYEQYF. The CDR3 DNA follows: TGTGCCAGCAGTGGAGACGCCGGGGCCTACGAGCAGTACTTC. Based on the CDR3 plus reference TRBV2 and TRBJ2-7, the full variable domain is EPEVTQTPSHQVTQMGQEVILRCVPISNHLYFYWYRQILGQKVEFLVSFYNNEISEKSEIFDDQFSVERPDGSNFTLKIRSTKLEDSAMYFCASSGDAGAYEQYFGPGTRLTVT.

The chain uses TRBV2 and TRBJ2-5; 8 nucleotides match TRBD2. Germline V gene lookup returns CDR1 SNHLY and CDR2 FYNNEI. The J segment lost 2 bases and the V segment lost 7 bases, leaving 6 bases of the junction unmatched. CDR3 length equals 14 residues. DNA for the CDR3: TGTGCCAGCAATAAACTAGCGGTTCAAGAGACCCAGTACTTC. Residues: CASNKLAVQETQYF.

CDR3 sequence reads: CASMAPYNEQFF. The CDR3 DNA is TGTGCCAGCATGGCACCCTACAATGAGCAGTTCTTC. V usage is TRBV6-1 and J usage is TRBJ2-1; no clear D. The germline CDR1 and CDR2 sequences are MNHNS and SASEGT. CDR3 length equals 12 residues. The V gene lost 7 bases and the J gene lost 2 bases, with 6 bases spanning the gap.

This chain uses TRBV19 with TRBJ2-7, with 12 positions matching TRBD1. J gave up 5 bases and V 5 bases, and 7 bases lay outside the gene matches. The CDR3 runs 15 residues. Germline V CDR1 and CDR2: LNHDA, SQIVND (reference sequence). The CDR3 DNA sequence: TGTGCCAGTAGTCAACCGGGACAGGGGGCGAACGAGCAGTACTTC. Residues: CASSQPGQGANEQYF.

The chain has TRBV9 and TRBJ2-7; a possible D gene is TRBD2 (5 bases). Germline V gene sequence: CDR1 SGDLS, CDR2 YYNGEE. V shed 3 bases and J shed 1 base, with 5 bases lying between them. The CDR3 consists of 12 residues. The CDR3: CASSGESYEQYF. CDR3 DNA sequence: TGTGCCAGCAGCGGGGAGTCCTACGAGCAGTACTTC.

The chain has TRBV25-1 and TRBJ2-1, with TRBD2 matching 12 bases. Per germline, CDR1 MGHDK and CDR2 SYGVNS. V dropped 0 bases and J dropped 4; count of bases not matched to a gene: 7. The CDR3 is 18 amino acids. CDR3 region: CASSEYGGLAGSYNEQFF. The DNA of the CDR3 is TGTGCCAGCAGTGAATATGGGGGACTAGCGGGTTCATACAATGAGCAGTTCTTC. The variable domain in full, with the rest retrieved from reference TRBV25-1 and TRBJ2-1, is EADIYQTPRYLVIGTGKKITLECSQTMGHDKMYWYQQDPGMELHLIHYSYGVNSTEKGDLSSESTVSRIRTEHFPLTLESARPSHTSQYLCASSEYGGLAGSYNEQFFGPGTRLTVL.

The J gene is TRBJ1-4, the V gene TRBV9; TRBD1 might be the D (6 bases). CDR1 and CDR2 (germline): SGDLS, YYNGEE. Trimming removed 5 bases from V and 6 bases from J, with 14 bases in between. This CDR3 spans 14 amino acids. CDR3 DNA: TGTGCCAGCAGTGGAAGGACAGAAGATGAAAAACTGTTTTTT. It translates to CASSGRTEDEKLFF.

The chain couples TRBV7-9 to TRBJ2-7; TRBD1 agrees at 9 bases. The CDR3 is 15 residues long. V shed 5 bases and J 2 bases; nucleotides not matched to a gene: 7. The germline gives CDR1 SEHNR, CDR2 FQNEAQ (reference sequence). In DNA form, the CDR3 reads TGTGCCAGCAGCGAAGGGAGGGACAGGGCCTACGAGCAGTACTTC. Translated: CASSEGRDRAYEQYF.

This chain uses TRBV5-1 with TRBJ1-1; D gene uncertain. Deletions cut 0 bases from V and 0 bases from J, with 6 bases between. The CDR3 extends over 14 amino acids. Germline CDR1 is SGHRS and CDR2 is YFSETQ. The CDR3: CASSLGTMNTEAFF. DNA for the CDR3: TGCGCCAGCAGCTTGGGAACTATGAACACTGAAGCTTTCTTT.